The clone carrying this T cell receptor (beta chain) was observed at least ten times. What it binds is unknown. Sample time point: newly diagnosed GD, antithyroid drugs for less than 3 months. PBMCs were the source of the RNA used for TCR sequencing. The data are from a study of regulatory T cells in long-lasting Graves disease. Background on the study: Newly diagnosed Graves' patients took antithyroid drugs under 3 months. General study results and limits: Those with persistent disease had in common more public clonotypes (about 2,500) than new patients (approximately 970).

Germline lookup yields CDR1 SQVTM and CDR2 ANQGSEA. J lost 6 bases, V lost 2 bases, and 6 bases had no gene match. The CDR3 has 14 amino acids. TCR beta libraries were built with iRepertoire HTBI primers and Arm-PCR of CDR3 regions. TCRdb reprocessed the multiplex PCR reads via MiXCR and lists one record per CDR3 protein. This sample has about 400,000 distinct CDR3 sequences, with 15% found just once. The same specimen was also included in a second study, on T cells in Graves' hyperthyroidism and ophthalmopathy. That study reports: The model identified upcoming ophthalmopathy a median approximately 6.4 months ahead of onset.

This clonotype was obtained from a woman in her thirties or forties with Graves disease. The chain has TRBV29-1 and TRBJ2-1; 8 nucleotides agree with TRBD2. The material sequenced was peripheral blood mononuclear cells (PBMCs), taken at new diagnosis, from a patient treated with antithyroid drugs. DNA of the CDR3: TGCAGCGTTGAACGGCGGGAGGATTCCAATGAGCAGTTCTTC. Protein product: CSVERREDSNEQFF.